The 11 T cell receptor beta chains given below trace back to one sample, sequenced in a study of cytomegalovirus exposure and HLA in healthy donors. The table came from immunoSEQ multiplex PCR; TCRdb's copy has only in-frame clones and leaves some out. This sample has around 300,000 clones; roughly 90% occur once, and the top ten carry roughly 1.2%. Input material: PBMCs. The receptors shown here come from a woman in her thirties in good health and CMV-seropositive.

The V gene is TRBV2, the J gene TRBJ2-2, with TRBD2 identical over 11 bases. V was pared by 11 bases and J by 4 bases, with 3 bases of the junction left unmatched. Germline CDR1 and CDR2: SNHLY and FYNNEI. The CDR3 sequence is 13 residues long. CDR3: CAALAGGTGELFF. CDR3 in DNA: TGTGCCGCGCTAGCGGGGGGCACCGGGGAGCTGTTTTTT.

The V and J genes are TRBV28 and TRBJ2-7; possible D gene TRBD1, 6 bases. This CDR3 has 15 residues. V was shortened by 10 bases and J by 2 bases, with 21 bases between the two germline ends. Per germline, CDR1 MDHEN and CDR2 SYDVKM. DNA of the CDR3: TGTGCCACTAAGTCCGGGTACAGGGAAACCTACGAGCAGTACTTC. This gives the protein CATKSGYRETYEQYF.

The chain joins TRBV6-1 to TRBJ2-3; 14 positions match TRBD2. Germline V gene sequence: CDR1 MNHNS, CDR2 SASEGT. Trimming cost V 5 bases and J 6 bases; bases outside gene matches: 4. The CDR3 is made up of 15 amino acids. The CDR3 protein is CASSTTSGGADTQYF. In nucleotides, the CDR3 is TGTGCCAGCAGTACGACTAGCGGGGGGGCGGATACGCAGTATTTT.

This clone was seen just once. The chain recombines TRBV28 with TRBJ2-1; D uncertain. Between the trimmed V and J ends, which lost 2 bases and 4 bases, there was a span of 12 bases. The CDR3 totals 15 residues. CDR1 is MDHEN and CDR2 is SYDVKM in the germline V gene. CDR3 nucleotide sequence: TGTGCCAGCAGTTTAGGCGCCCCAGGTTACAATGAGCAGTTCTTC. Amino acids: CASSLGAPGYNEQFF. The entire variable domain, with the rest obtained from reference TRBV28 and TRBJ2-1, is as follows: DVKVTQSSRYLVKRTGEKVFLECVQDMDHENMFWYRQDPGLGLRLIYFSYDVKMKEKGDIPEGYSVSREKKERFSLILESASTNQTSMYLCASSLGAPGYNEQFFGPGTRLTVL.

V gene TRBV30 combines with J gene TRBJ2-1, with 9 positions matching TRBD2. Germline V gene lookup returns CDR1 GTSNPN and CDR2 SVGIG (reference sequence). The CDR3 contains 14 residues. Losses at the gene ends were 3 bases for V and 9 bases for J; bases not matched to a gene: 9. The CDR3 region has the DNA TGTGCCTGGAGCGTTGCGGGAGGGGGCCCTGAGCAGTTCTTC. The encoded protein is CAWSVAGGGPEQFF.

Comments on this clone: The germline gene is not matched at one end of the junction; a read error may be the cause. This chain uses TRBV4-3 with TRBJ2-1; D gene unclear. Germline-derived CDR1 and CDR2 are LGHNA and YSLEER. This CDR3 comprises 13 residues. The chain's CDR3 is CASSPPSSNEQFF. The CDR3 DNA is TGCGCCAGCAGCCCTCCGTCCTCCAATGAGCAGTTCTTC.

A few counts support this clone. The chain links TRBV9 to TRBJ1-5; D perhaps matches TRBD1 (6 bases). This CDR3 region has 15 residues. The germline V gene has CDR1 SGDLS and CDR2 YYNGEE. V dropped 3 bases and J dropped 8 bases, with 18 bases sitting between them. The chain's CDR3 is CASSAQGQFWEPQHF. In nucleotides, the CDR3 is TGTGCCAGCAGCGCCCAAGGACAGTTTTGGGAGCCCCAGCATTTT. Full variable domain (remainder filled in from reference TRBV9 and TRBJ1-5): DSGVTQTPKHLITATGQRVTLRCSPRSGDLSVYWYQQSLDQGLQFLIQYYNGEERAKGNILERFSAQQFPDLHSELNLSSLELGDSALYFCASSAQGQFWEPQHFGDGTRLSIL.

The chain is built from TRBV5-1 and TRBJ1-2; D call uncertain. CDR1 is SGHRS and CDR2 is YFSETQ in the germline V gene. The CDR3 is 14 residues long. Trimming left V 0 bases short and J 7 bases short, with 13 bases between. CDR3 region: CASSLGSERIGYTF. The CDR3, as DNA: TGCGCCAGCAGCTTGGGGAGTGAGAGAATTGGCTACACCTTC.

The chain employs TRBV27 and TRBJ2-4; D is possibly TRBD2 (6 bases). CDR3 length: 18 residues. Deletions cut 2 bases from V and 0 bases from J, with 17 bases between. Germline V CDR1 and CDR2: MNHEY, SMNVEV (reference sequence). The CDR3 protein is CASSLRGEALIAKNIQYF. The CDR3 DNA follows: TGTGCCAGCAGTTTACGAGGGGAGGCCCTAATAGCCAAAAACATTCAGTACTTC.

This clone occurred a few times. The V and J genes are TRBV4-3 and TRBJ1-6; no clear D. This CDR3 region has 15 residues. The V end lost 1 base, the J end lost 9 bases, and 13 bases lay between the germline ends. Germline values: CDR1 LGHNA, CDR2 YSLEER. Written as DNA, the CDR3 is TGCGCCAGCAGCCAAGGGAGCCGGGTCCTTTCACCCCTCCACTTT. Its protein product is CASSQGSRVLSPLHF.

The J gene is TRBJ2-7, the V gene TRBV28; D is unresolved. The CDR3 consists of 11 residues. Trimming removed 3 bases from V and 5 bases from J, with 5 bases in between. Germline CDR1 MDHEN, CDR2 SYDVKM. The CDR3 DNA sequence: TGTGCCAGCAGTTTTTTCAACGAGCAGTACTTC. Its protein product is CASSFFNEQYF.